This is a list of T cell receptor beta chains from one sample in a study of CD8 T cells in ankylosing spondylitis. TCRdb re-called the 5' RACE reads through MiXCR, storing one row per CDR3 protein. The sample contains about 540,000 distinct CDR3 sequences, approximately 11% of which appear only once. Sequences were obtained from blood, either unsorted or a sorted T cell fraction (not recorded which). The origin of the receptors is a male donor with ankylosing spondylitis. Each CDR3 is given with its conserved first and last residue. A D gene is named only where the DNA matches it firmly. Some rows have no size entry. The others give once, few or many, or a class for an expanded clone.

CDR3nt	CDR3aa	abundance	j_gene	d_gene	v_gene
TGTGCCAGTACGGAGGGGCTCCGCGGCTATGGCTACACCTTC	CASTEGLRGYGYTF	.	TRBJ1-2	.	TRBV19
TGCAGTGCTTCAAAAGGGACCTTCAGCTCCTACAATGAGCAGTTCTTC	CSASKGTFSSYNEQFF	many	TRBJ2-1	.	TRBV20-1
TGCAGCGCATCCGGGACAGGGGACTACAATGAGCAGTTCTTC	CSASGTGDYNEQFF	many	TRBJ2-1	TRBD1	TRBV29-1
TGTGCCAGCAGCCTTGATTCCTTTGGGGACCTGGGGAACACCGGGGAGCTGTTTTTT	CASSLDSFGDLGNTGELFF	.	TRBJ2-2	.	TRBV14
TGTGCCAGCAGTTTAAGGCACAGCACCGGGGAGCTGTTTTTT	CASSLRHSTGELFF	.	TRBJ2-2	.	TRBV28
TGTGCCAGCAGCCCCCATAGATCTGCTGGGGAGCTGTTTTTT	CASSPHRSAGELFF	.	TRBJ2-2	.	TRBV7-2
TGTGCCAGCAGCTTGGCCGGGCTAGCGGGAGGGTATGAGCAGTTCTTC	CASSLAGLAGGYEQFF	few	TRBJ2-1	TRBD2	TRBV5-5
TGTGCCAGCTCCATAGACAGGGGCTATGGCTACACCTTC	CASSIDRGYGYTF	.	TRBJ1-2	TRBD1	TRBV6-6
TGTGCCAGCAGCTTAGGTCAGGGCTTCGGTGAGCAGTTCTTC	CASSLGQGFGEQFF	.	TRBJ2-1	.	TRBV11-2
TGTGCCAGCAGCGGAAGAGACAGGCCTCGCCAAGAGACCCAGTACTTC	CASSGRDRPRQETQYF	.	TRBJ2-5	.	TRBV5-5
TGTGCCAGCAGTTTAACATTTAATGGCTACACCTTC	CASSLTFNGYTF	.	TRBJ1-2	.	TRBV28
TGCGCCACCAAAGGGGGGGTAAGCACAGATACGCAGTATTTT	CATKGGVSTDTQYF	many	TRBJ2-3	.	TRBV10-2
TGTGCCAGCAGTTCCCCGGGACAAGGGTTTGTTGGCTACACCTTC	CASSSPGQGFVGYTF	few	TRBJ1-2	.	TRBV28
TGTGCCAGCAGCTTAGCGGGGGCCGACAATGAGCAGTTCTTC	CASSLAGADNEQFF	few	TRBJ2-1	.	TRBV7-9
TGTGCCAGCAGCCAGGGGAGTCCTAGTTTGAACACCATATATTTT	CASSQGSPSLNTIYF	.	TRBJ1-3	.	TRBV11-3
TGTGCCAGCAGTGAGCGACATTCTGGGGCCAACGTCCTGACTTTC	CASSERHSGANVLTF	.	TRBJ2-6	.	TRBV6-1
TGTGCCAGCAGCTTAGATGCTGGCCACCGAAAATACTTC	CASSLDAGHRKYF	.	TRBJ2-1	.	TRBV11-2
TGCAGCGTTGAAGCCCCGGGACCCGGAGAAGAGACCCAGTACTTC	CSVEAPGPGEETQYF	few	TRBJ2-5	.	TRBV29-1
TGTGCCAGCAGCCAAGGAGACAGGGTGACAGATACGCAGTATTTT	CASSQGDRVTDTQYF	.	TRBJ2-3	TRBD1	TRBV7-9
TGTGCCAGCAGCTTAGCGCGGGTGGCCGGGGAGCTGTTTTTT	CASSLARVAGELFF	few	TRBJ2-2	.	TRBV7-9
TGTGCCAGCAGCTTGGCTTTTGCGGGAGACTTAGAGACCCAGTACTTC	CASSLAFAGDLETQYF	.	TRBJ2-5	TRBD2	TRBV5-6
TGCGCCAGCAGCTTGGAGTGGAGGAACACTGAAGCTTTCTTT	CASSLEWRNTEAFF	.	TRBJ1-1	.	TRBV5-1
TGTGCCAGCAGCTTACAGATGAGTGGAAACACCATATATTTT	CASSLQMSGNTIYF	many	TRBJ1-3	.	TRBV12-3/TRBV12-4
TGTGCCAGCAGCTCCGGACAGGTCCAAGAGACCCAGTACTTC	CASSSGQVQETQYF	.	TRBJ2-5	TRBD1	TRBV9
TGCGCCAGCAGCACCCTCACAGACAATGAGCAGTTCTTC	CASSTLTDNEQFF	.	TRBJ2-1	.	TRBV5-1
TGCAGTGCTAGAGCCACTGGGGACAGGGCGCGCACAGATACGCAGTATTTT	CSARATGDRARTDTQYF	.	TRBJ2-3	TRBD1	TRBV20-1
TGTGCCAGCAGTTTGGAGGGGGCAGGCCAAGAGACCCAGTACTTC	CASSLEGAGQETQYF	.	TRBJ2-5	.	TRBV12-3/TRBV12-4